Listed below are T cell receptor beta chains from one sample, sequenced in a study of relationships among human T cell subsets. Each CDR3 protein is one row after TCRdb ran MiXCR on the multiplex PCR reads. This sample has roughly 4,900 distinct CDR3 sequences, with approximately 80% found just once. Sequenced: total T cells sorted from blood. Receptor source: a man aged 35-49 years in good health. CDR3s include the opening cysteine and the closing phenylalanine or tryptophan. D genes are given only for firm matches. Rows may omit the clone size; those that give it use once, few, many or a size class.

TRBV5-8	TRBJ2-7	NA	NA	CASSFIGVAIRASQYF	TGTGCCAGCAGCTTTATCGGGGTGGCCATACGTGCGTCGCAGTACTTC
TRBV30	TRBJ1-2	few	TRBD1	CAWSRGQGIYGYTF	TGTGCCTGGAGTAGGGGACAGGGGATCTATGGCTACACCTTC
TRBV11-2	TRBJ2-3	NA	TRBD1	CASSSTGEADTQYF	TGTGCCAGCAGCTCGACAGGGGAGGCAGATACGCAGTATTTT
TRBV7-3	TRBJ2-3	NA	NA	CASSPDRDITDTQYF	TGTGCCAGCAGCCCCGACCGGGACATCACAGATACGCAGTATTTT
TRBV20-1	TRBJ2-7	NA	NA	CSALNGWGTPYEQYF	TGCAGTGCTCTAAACGGGTGGGGCACTCCCTACGAGCAGTACTTC
TRBV20-1	TRBJ2-5	NA	NA	CSTEQGTETQYF	TGCAGTACAGAACAGGGTACCGAGACCCAGTACTTC
TRBV6-4	TRBJ2-7	NA	NA	CASTRGPVEQYF	TGTGCCAGCACCAGGGGTCCTGTGGAGCAGTACTTC
TRBV28	TRBJ2-7	NA	TRBD1	CASSFLRDRVDF	TGTGCCAGCAGTTTCCTCCGGGACAGGGTTGACTTC
TRBV7-3	TRBJ2-7	once	TRBD2	CASSLEPGHGTRDSYEQYF	TGTGCCAGCAGCTTAGAACCAGGGCACGGGACTAGGGACTCCTACGAGCAGTACTTC
TRBV7-3	TRBJ2-4	NA	TRBD2	CASSPGLGENIQYF	TGTGCCAGCAGCCCCGGACTAGGGGAAAACATTCAGTACTTC
TRBV7-6	TRBJ1-1	NA	NA	CASSLASGTLNTEAFF	TGTGCCAGCAGCTTAGCTTCCGGGACACTGAACACTGAAGCTTTCTTT
TRBV10-2	TRBJ1-2	NA	NA	CASSESNSYGYTF	TGCGCCAGCAGTGAGAGCAATTCATATGGCTACACCTTC
TRBV5-1	TRBJ2-1	NA	TRBD2	CASSLGTSNEQFF	TGCGCCAGCAGCTTGGGGACTAGCAATGAGCAGTTCTTC
TRBV19	TRBJ2-3	few	TRBD2	CASSRGRPDTQYF	TGTGCCAGTAGTCGCGGGAGGCCAGATACGCAGTATTTT
TRBV5-4	TRBJ2-1	NA	NA	CASTSPRDNEQFF	TGTGCCAGCACCTCCCCCCGGGACAATGAGCAGTTCTTC
TRBV7-8	TRBJ2-5	NA	TRBD2	CASSLPTSGGETGETQYF	TGTGCCAGCAGCTTGCCGACTAGCGGGGGGGAGACGGGTGAGACCCAGTACTTC
TRBV2	TRBJ2-7	few	NA	CASRERPAWSYEQYF	TGCGCCAGCAGGGAAAGGCCCGCATGGTCCTACGAGCAGTACTTC
TRBV12-3/TRBV12-4	TRBJ2-7	NA	TRBD2	CASSPRTSGTYEQYF	TGTGCCAGCAGTCCCCGGACTAGCGGAACCTACGAGCAGTACTTC
TRBV12-3/TRBV12-4	TRBJ2-3	NA	NA	CASSRASTDTQYF	TGTGCCAGCAGTCGAGCTAGCACAGATACGCAGTATTTT
TRBV5-5	TRBJ1-5	NA	NA	CASSLRDVNQPQHF	TGTGCCAGCAGCTTAAGGGACGTCAACCAGCCCCAGCATTTT
TRBV4-1	TRBJ2-7	large	NA	CASSQPGTVYEQYF	TGCGCCAGCAGCCAGCCCGGGACGGTCTACGAGCAGTACTTC
TRBV29-1	TRBJ2-4	few	NA	CSVELPGRGNIQYF	TGCAGCGTTGAATTGCCTGGTCGTGGAAACATTCAGTACTTC
TRBV11-2	TRBJ2-7	NA	NA	CASSLPGTALSYEQYF	TGTGCCAGCAGCTTACCGGGTACCGCACTCTCCTACGAGCAGTACTTC
TRBV6-1	TRBJ2-1	NA	NA	CASSRGEQFF	TGTGCCAGCAGTAGGGGGGAGCAGTTCTTC
TRBV14	TRBJ1-5	once	NA	CASSQGHNQPQHF	TGTGCCAGCAGCCAAGGGCACAATCAGCCCCAGCATTTT
TRBV11-3	TRBJ2-1	NA	TRBD2	CASSRTSGYYNEQFF	TGTGCCAGCAGCCGGACTAGCGGGTATTACAATGAGCAGTTCTTC
TRBV20-1	TRBJ1-1	NA	TRBD1	CSARGQGAEAFF	TGCAGTGCTAGAGGACAGGGGGCGGAAGCTTTCTTT
TRBV6-1	TRBJ1-5	NA	NA	CASSDLFNQPQHF	TGTGCCAGCAGTGATCTTTTCAATCAGCCCCAGCATTTT
TRBV29-1	TRBJ2-7	NA	TRBD1	CSVRTGAYEQYF	TGCAGCGTTAGGACAGGAGCCTACGAGCAGTACTTC
TRBV30	TRBJ1-1	NA	NA	CAWNRNTEAFF	TGTGCCTGGAATCGCAACACTGAAGCTTTCTTT
TRBV28	TRBJ2-7	NA	NA	CASRRSGSGSYEQYF	TGTGCCAGCAGACGAAGTGGTAGCGGCTCCTACGAGCAGTACTTC
TRBV20-1	TRBJ2-3	NA	NA	CSARDLRDTQYF	TGCAGTGCTAGAGATCTCCGAGATACGCAGTATTTT
TRBV19	TRBJ2-1	NA	NA	CATHTGGTSGYNEQFF	TGTGCCACCCATACAGGGGGCACTAGCGGTTACAATGAGCAGTTCTTC
TRBV5-1	TRBJ2-1	NA	NA	CASSLGSASYNEQFF	TGCGCCAGCAGCTTGGGGTCGGCCTCCTACAATGAGCAGTTCTTC
TRBV20-1	TRBJ1-2	NA	TRBD1	CSASTVQGAYGYTF	TGCAGTGCTAGCACAGTTCAGGGGGCCTATGGCTACACCTTC
TRBV5-1	TRBJ2-1	NA	NA	CASSLAQTGHLYNEQFF	TGCGCCAGCAGCTTGGCCCAGACGGGACACCTTTACAATGAGCAGTTCTTC
TRBV19	TRBJ1-2	NA	NA	CASSPGARDYGYTF	TGTGCCAGTAGCCCCGGGGCACGGGACTATGGCTACACCTTC
TRBV5-4	TRBJ2-3	large	NA	CASSFPGPDTQYF	TGTGCCAGCAGCTTCCCCGGGCCAGATACGCAGTATTTT
TRBV19	TRBJ2-3	once	TRBD1	CASKSGQGTTDTQYF	TGTGCCAGTAAATCGGGACAGGGGACCACAGATACGCAGTATTTT
TRBV29-1	TRBJ2-3	NA	NA	CSVVGVPLTDTQYF	TGCAGCGTTGTCGGGGTCCCACTCACAGATACGCAGTATTTT
TRBV29-1	TRBJ1-5	few	NA	CSVGGRRNQPQHF	TGCAGCGTTGGAGGGCGGCGCAATCAGCCCCAGCATTTT